The 22 T cell receptor beta chains in this list originate from one sample, sequenced in a study of blood T cells in healthy people across ages. Sample-barcoded 5' priming and a J-beta primer mix drove a second PCR of about 6 to 12 cycles. Each CDR3 protein gets one entry after TCRdb re-called the 5' RACE reads with MiXCR. The table has about 640,000 distinct CDR3 sequences, about 53% seen once. The material sequenced was blood. These TCRs come from a man in his fifties or sixties in good health.

This clonotype was recorded only once. The chain recombines TRBV4-3 with TRBJ2-3, with D hard to call. V lost 0 bases, J lost 2 bases, and 9 bases lay in between. The CDR3 length is 15 residues. Germline V gene sequence: CDR1 LGHNA, CDR2 YSLEER. The CDR3 protein is CASSQEGIYTDTQYF. The CDR3 nucleotides read TGCGCCAGCAGCCAAGAGGGGATATACACAGATACGCAGTATTTT.

This clonotype was counted between two and nine times. The V gene is TRBV12-3 or TRBV12-4, the J gene TRBJ2-5; TRBD1 aligns across 10 bases. J gave up 1 base and V 3 bases, and 5 bases lay outside the gene matches. The CDR3 runs to 16 residues. The CDR3 reads CASSFGDRGSQETQYF. The CDR3 DNA follows: TGTGCCAGCAGTTTCGGGGACAGGGGATCCCAAGAGACCCAGTACTTC.

This clonotype was counted between two and nine times. This chain connects TRBV29-1 to TRBJ1-4, with D maybe TRBD1 (6 bases). Germline V gives CDR1 SQVTM, CDR2 ANQGSEA. V lost 5 bases to trimming and J lost 10 bases, with 17 bases between them. CDR3 length equals 13 residues. In DNA, the CDR3 is TGCAGCGTTTCAGGGGACTGGGATGGAAAACTGTTTTTT. Translated: CSVSGDWDGKLFF.

The V and J genes are TRBV20-1 and TRBJ2-1; 11 bases match TRBD1. This CDR3 contains 16 residues. After removal of 1 base from V and 5 bases from J, the junction contained 7 bases not matched to a gene. Germline V lookup: CDR1 DFQATT, CDR2 SNEGSKA (reference sequence). The chain's CDR3 is CSARGVPGQGDNEQFF. The CDR3 region has the DNA TGCAGTGCTAGAGGCGTACCGGGACAGGGGGACAATGAGCAGTTCTTC.

CDR3 nucleotides: TGCGCCACCTACCGAGGGGACTTAAGCTCCTACGAGCAGTACTTC. Amino acid sequence: CATYRGDLSSYEQYF. The chain links TRBV5-1 to TRBJ2-7; D possibly corresponds to TRBD2 (6 bases). V was pared by 9 bases and J by 0 bases, with 19 bases between. CDR3 length: 15 amino acids. The germline V gene encodes CDR1 SGHRS and CDR2 YFSETQ.

This clonotype was found a few times. The genes are TRBV7-2 and TRBJ2-7; weak D call: TRBD1 (6 bases). This CDR3 comprises 14 residues. Germline V lookup: CDR1 SGHTA, CDR2 FQGNSA. With 5 bases removed from V and 4 bases from J, the gap between germline ends came to 15 bases. CDR3 sequence (DNA): TGTGCCAGCAGCAAAGGGGACACCCCATACGAGCAGTACTTC. Its translation is CASSKGDTPYEQYF.

This clonotype turned up a few times. The V and J genes are TRBV10-3 and TRBJ1-2, with 10 bases fitting TRBD1. The germline V gene has CDR1 ENHRY and CDR2 SYGVKD. The CDR3 is 14 amino acids. Trimming at V came to 2 bases and at J to 7 bases, leaving 4 bases not matched to a gene. The CDR3 region is CAISEVTGGGGYTF. The CDR3 DNA follows: TGTGCCATCAGTGAGGTGACAGGGGGCGGTGGCTACACCTTC.

This chain links TRBV2 with TRBJ2-5; 14 nucleotides match TRBD2. The germline gives CDR1 SNHLY, CDR2 FYNNEI. There are 16 residues in the CDR3. Trimming at V came to 4 bases and at J to 1 base, leaving 2 bases not matched to a gene. The CDR3 sequence: CASSATSGGAQETQYF. The CDR3 bases are TGTGCCAGCAGTGCGACTAGCGGGGGGGCCCAAGAGACCCAGTACTTC.

The chain combines TRBV5-1 with TRBJ2-1; no reliable D call. Looked up from germline, CDR1 is SGHRS and CDR2 is YFSETQ. The CDR3 covers 14 residues. Trimming took off 0 bases at V and 0 bases at J, with 4 bases between the two ends. The chain's CDR3 is CASSLEASYNEQFF. The CDR3 DNA reads TGCGCCAGCAGCTTGGAGGCCTCCTACAATGAGCAGTTCTTC.

The chain is built from TRBV20-1 and TRBJ2-5, with TRBD2 matching 7 bases. The CDR3 contains 13 residues. Germline CDR1 is DFQATT and CDR2 is SNEGSKA (reference sequence). The J segment lost 5 bases and the V segment lost 6 bases, leaving 9 bases of the junction unmatched. The CDR3 spells CSAGSLGGETQYF. The CDR3, as DNA: TGCAGTGCAGGATCCCTGGGAGGGGAGACCCAGTACTTC.

This clonotype has a handful of counts. The genes are TRBV6-1 and TRBJ1-2; D is perhaps TRBD1 (6 bases). Germline-derived CDR1 and CDR2 are MNHNS and SASEGT. This CDR3 is built from 16 residues. V shed 8 bases and J shed 0 bases, with 19 bases lying between them. This CDR3 is CASQRNRETSNYGYTF. The CDR3 DNA reads as TGTGCCAGCCAACGCAACAGGGAAACATCTAACTATGGCTACACCTTC.

This clonotype was found a few times. The chain uses TRBV20-1 and TRBJ2-1; TRBD2 aligns across 11 bases. The CDR3 is made up of 13 amino acids. Looked up from germline, CDR1 is DFQATT and CDR2 is SNEGSKA (reference sequence). Trimming removed 6 bases from V and 12 bases from J; junction bases left unmatched: 10. CDR3 residues: CSAYIAGGPSQFF. As DNA, the CDR3 is TGCAGTGCCTACATAGCGGGGGGGCCGTCGCAGTTCTTC.

V is TRBV5-5 and J is TRBJ2-3, with 9 bases matching TRBD2. The CDR3 contains 15 residues. Germline assignment: CDR1 SGHKS and CDR2 YYEKEE (reference sequence). Unmatched junction bases numbered 3, after V lost 1 base and J lost 3 bases. CDR3 sequence (DNA): TGTGCCAGCAGCTTGTGGGCGGGGGGGACAGATACGCAGTATTTT. As protein: CASSLWAGGTDTQYF.

In its sample, this clonotype was seen once. The chain recombines TRBV20-1 with TRBJ2-1; TRBD2 is a possible D gene (7 bases). The germline gives CDR1 DFQATT, CDR2 SNEGSKA (reference sequence). CDR3 length equals 15 residues. Deletions cut 3 bases from V and 5 bases from J, with 17 bases between. Here the CDR3 DNA reads TGCAGTGCTAGGAGGTTCGAGGGGGGGAACAATGAGCAGTTCTTC. This codes for CSARRFEGGNNEQFF.

This chain connects TRBV10-3 to TRBJ2-3, with 9 bases that match TRBD2. Germline CDR1 ENHRY, CDR2 SYGVKD. The CDR3 length is 17 residues. The trim removed 0 bases at V and 1 base at J, leaving 5 bases unmatched. The CDR3 DNA reads TGTGCCATCAGTGAGTCGGGTAGCGGGGGCGGCACAGATACGCAGTATTTT. Its translation is CAISESGSGGGTDTQYF.

CDR3 sequence: CASSLTDRWHYGYTF. The CDR3 bases are TGTGCCAGCAGTTTAACCGACAGGTGGCACTATGGCTACACCTTC. The chain combines TRBV28 with TRBJ1-2, with D possibly matching TRBD1 (6 bases). CDR1 and CDR2 from the germline V gene are MDHEN and SYDVKM. V lost 2 bases and J 3 bases, leaving 13 bases between the germline ends. The CDR3 sequence is 15 residues long.

This chain links TRBV27 with TRBJ2-7, with 7 bases matching TRBD1. In germline, CDR1 is MNHEY, CDR2 SMNVEV (reference sequence). After removal of 5 bases from V and 3 bases from J, the junction contained 7 bases not matched to a gene. The CDR3 has 14 residues. Here the CDR3 DNA reads TGTGCCAGCAGTAAGACAGGGTCTCTCTACGAGCAGTACTTC. Translated, it gives CASSKTGSLYEQYF.

This sequence joins TRBV4-1 and TRBJ1-1; perhaps TRBD1 as D (5 bases). CDR1 MGHRA and CDR2 YSYEKL come from the germline V gene. The CDR3 consists of 14 residues. With 3 bases removed from V and 1 base from J, the gap between germline ends came to 9 bases. The CDR3 is CASSQTARNTEAFF. DNA of the CDR3: TGCGCCAGCAGCCAGACAGCGAGGAACACTGAAGCTTTCTTT.

The genes are TRBV7-9 and TRBJ1-2, with 11 bases matching TRBD1. This CDR3 is built from 15 residues. The ends lost 5 bases at V and 6 bases at J; junction bases unmatched: 8. Germline CDR1 is SEHNR and CDR2 is FQNEAQ (reference sequence). CDR3 sequence: CASSPSWTGGDGYTF. CDR3 in DNA: TGTGCCAGCAGCCCTTCATGGACAGGGGGCGATGGCTACACCTTC.

This clonotype appeared a single time. The V gene is TRBV28, the J gene TRBJ2-4; D could derive from TRBD1 or TRBD2 (5 bases each). The closer fit of TRBJ2-7 to the DNA end suggests the J call may be wrong. The germline V gene has CDR1 MDHEN and CDR2 SYDVKM. This CDR3 contains 14 residues. CDR3: CASSQGDRAYEQYF. In DNA form, the CDR3 reads TGTGCCAGCAGTCAAGGGGACCGCGCCTACGAGCAGTACTTC.

This sequence joins TRBV6-5 and TRBJ2-7; TRBD2 is a possible D gene (6 bases). Germline lookup yields CDR1 MNHEY and CDR2 SVGAGI. Trimming took off 10 bases at V and 2 bases at J, with 15 bases between the two ends. The length of the CDR3 is 13 residues. The CDR3 is CATRGDSTYEQYF. Written as DNA, the CDR3 is TGTGCCACCCGTGGGGACTCCACCTACGAGCAGTACTTC.

This clonotype was detected once. This chain joins TRBV5-1 and TRBJ2-3; D may be TRBD1 (6 bases). Trimming took off 4 bases at V and 4 bases at J, with 19 bases between the two ends. The germline V gene encodes CDR1 SGHRS and CDR2 YFSETQ. There are 16 residues in the CDR3. The CDR3 DNA reads TGCGCCAGCAGCGGTATGCCAGGGGAAAGGGCAGATACGCAGTATTTT. Translation gives CASSGMPGERADTQYF.